This T cell receptor beta chain was found in a study of tissue T cells after allogeneic stem cell transplantation. V was clipped by 0 bases and J by 6 bases, with 4 bases between them. The CDR3 has 12 residues. Germline CDR1 is NNHNN and CDR2 is SYGAGS (reference sequence). Study outcomes and limitations: In patients and mice, blood and spleen missed much of tissue repertoire. Anatomically similar tissues had similar TCR repertoires within each patient. Limitations included a small, clinically heterogeneous cohort and limited sampling depth. Across patients, clones rarely overlapped, yet motif clusters were shared tissue-specifically.

Data came from immunoSEQ multiplex PCR; TCRdb stores just in-frame clones and leaves some out. The data contain under 25,000 clones, approximately 72% of them seen just once; the ten biggest clones take up under 0.75%. Remarks on this clone: Its antigen is undetermined. Here the gene names and germline are mouse. The CDR3 end lies 1 residue beyond the end of the read and is filled in from the germline J gene.

The chain carries TRBV13-2 and TRBJ2-1; D unresolved. Specimen: spleen. The TCR was taken from a female BALB/c mouse in good health. MHC haplotype of the strain: H2-d. The covered CDR3 bases are TGTGCCAGCGGTGATGCCAGTGCTGAGCAGTTC. It encodes CASGDASAEQF. From start to end, the CDR3 is CASGDASAEQFF.